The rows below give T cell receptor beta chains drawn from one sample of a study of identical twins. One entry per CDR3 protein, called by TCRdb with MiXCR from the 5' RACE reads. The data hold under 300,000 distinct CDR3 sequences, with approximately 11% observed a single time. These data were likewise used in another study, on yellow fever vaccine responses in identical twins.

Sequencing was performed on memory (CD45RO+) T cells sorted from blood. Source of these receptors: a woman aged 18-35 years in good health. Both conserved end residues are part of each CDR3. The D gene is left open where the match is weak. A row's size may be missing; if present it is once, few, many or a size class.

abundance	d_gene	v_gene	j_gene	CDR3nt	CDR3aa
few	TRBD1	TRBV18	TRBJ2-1	TGTGCCAGCTCAATAGCAGGGGGAAATGAGCAGTTCTTC	CASSIAGGNEQFF
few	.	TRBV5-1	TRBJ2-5	TGCGCCAGCAGCTTGAATGGAGCGCCTCTAGAGACCCAGTACTTC	CASSLNGAPLETQYF
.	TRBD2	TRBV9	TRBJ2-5	TGTGCCAGCAGCGTCGGGACTAGCGGGAGGGCCTCCGAGACCCAGTACTTC	CASSVGTSGRASETQYF
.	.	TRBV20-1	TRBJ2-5	TGCAGTGCTAGAGATTTAGAAGGGCGCAGAGAGACCCAGTACTTC	CSARDLEGRRETQYF
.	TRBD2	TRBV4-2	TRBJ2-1	TGTGCCAGCAGCCAAGAGGGTAGCGGGGGGGCTGATGAGCAGTTCTTC	CASSQEGSGGADEQFF
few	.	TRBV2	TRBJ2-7	TGTGCCAGCGGGCGGCTGACCTACGAGCAGTACTTC	CASGRLTYEQYF
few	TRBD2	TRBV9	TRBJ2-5	TGTGCCAGCAGCGTAGGGTCGGCGGGGGGGCAAGAGACCCAGTACTTC	CASSVGSAGGQETQYF
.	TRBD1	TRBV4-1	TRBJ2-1	TGCGCCAGCAGACGACAGGGAACCAATGAGCAGTTCTTC	CASRRQGTNEQFF
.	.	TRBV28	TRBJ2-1	TGTGCCAGCCAAAAATACAATGAGCAGTTCTTC	CASQKYNEQFF
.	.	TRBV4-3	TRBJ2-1	TGCGCCAGCAGCCTCATAGGAGGAGATGAGCAGTTCTTC	CASSLIGGDEQFF
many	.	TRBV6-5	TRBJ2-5	TGTGCCAGCAGTTCCCCCGTCAGGGGAGAGACCCAGTACTTC	CASSSPVRGETQYF
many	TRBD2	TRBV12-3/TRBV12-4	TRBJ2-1	TGTGCCAGCAGTTTAGGACTAGCGAAATACAATGAGCAGTTCTTC	CASSLGLAKYNEQFF
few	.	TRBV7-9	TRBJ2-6	TGTGCCAGCAGCCGAAGTACAGGGACTGGGGCCAACGTCCTGACTTTC	CASSRSTGTGANVLTF
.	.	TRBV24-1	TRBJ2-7	TGTGCCACCGGACCCGGCAGGGCCCCTTACGAGCAGTACTTC	CATGPGRAPYEQYF
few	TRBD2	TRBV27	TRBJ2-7	TGTGCCAGCAGGAGGGCGGGAGCCCCCGAGCAGTACTTC	CASRRAGAPEQYF
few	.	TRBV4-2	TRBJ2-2	TGTGCCAGCAGCCAAGATCTTAGAACCCTCCCGGGACATCCGAACACCGGGGAGCTGTTTTTT	CASSQDLRTLPGHPNTGELFF
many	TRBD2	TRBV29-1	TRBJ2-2	TGCAGCGGGAGGACTAGTAACACCGGGGAGCTGTTTTTT	CSGRTSNTGELFF
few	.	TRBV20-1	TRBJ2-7	TGCAGTGCGGTGGGCGCAAATTCCTACGAGCAGTACTTC	CSAVGANSYEQYF
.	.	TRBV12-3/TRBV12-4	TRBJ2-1	TGTGCCAGCAGTTTAGCGGCAGGGAGGTCCTACAATGAGCAGTTCTTC	CASSLAAGRSYNEQFF
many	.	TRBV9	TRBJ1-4	TGTGCCAGCAGCCCTGGTGTGGGGCGCTTCAAAGAAAAACTGTTTTTT	CASSPGVGRFKEKLFF
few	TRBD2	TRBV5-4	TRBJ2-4	TGTGCCAGCAGTACGACTAGCGGACAAAACATTCAGTACTTC	CASSTTSGQNIQYF
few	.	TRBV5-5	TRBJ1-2	TGTGCCAGCAGCTTGAACAGCCTCGATGGCTACACCTTC	CASSLNSLDGYTF
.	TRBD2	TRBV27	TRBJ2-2	TGTGCCAGCAGTTTAACTAGCGGAGTGAACACCGGGGAGCTGTTTTTT	CASSLTSGVNTGELFF
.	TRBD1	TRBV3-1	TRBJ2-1	TGTGCCAGCAACGAGAAAATCCGGGACAGGAGTTACAATGAGCAGTTCTTC	CASNEKIRDRSYNEQFF
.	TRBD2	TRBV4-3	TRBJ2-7	TGCGCCAGCAGCCAAGTTTTTCCTAGCGGCGGGTCTAAGGACTACGAGCAGTACTTC	CASSQVFPSGGSKDYEQYF